The 14 T cell receptor beta chains in this list originate from one sample, sequenced in a study of CD8+ T cells in alopecia areata. Reverse transcribed after extraction, RNA yielded cDNA as the sequencing template. The assay was immunoSEQ multiplex PCR, and TCRdb's table has in-frame clones only and misses some. The sample has about 200,000 clones, 45% to 70% seen once. What was sequenced was CD8+ T cells sorted from blood. These receptors were obtained from a human donor in good health.

The rearrangement links TRBV25-1 to TRBJ2-1; D may be TRBD1 or TRBD2 (5 bases each). Germline V gene data show CDR1 as MGHDK and CDR2 as SYGVNS. The CDR3 has 14 residues. V was pared by 1 base and J by 2 bases, with 6 bases between. In DNA form, the CDR3 reads TGTGCCAGCAGTGAATGGGGGACCTACAATGAGCAGTTCTTC. Encoded protein: CASSEWGTYNEQFF.

Only a few counts were recorded for this clone. V usage is TRBV19 and J usage is TRBJ2-7, with TRBD1 identical over 11 bases. The length of the CDR3 is 14 residues. Trimming at V came to 4 bases and at J to 2 bases, leaving 1 base not matched to a gene. Germline CDR1 is LNHDA and CDR2 is SQIVND (reference sequence). Here the CDR3 DNA reads TGTGCCAGTAGTACGGGACAGGGGGCCTACGAGCAGTACTTC. It is translated as CASSTGQGAYEQYF.

V usage is TRBV19 and J usage is TRBJ1-5, with 7 positions matching TRBD1. The CDR3 has 17 amino acids. Germline CDR1 and CDR2: LNHDA and SQIVND (reference sequence). Trimming cost V 6 bases and J 2 bases; bases outside gene matches: 13. The CDR3 nucleotides read TGTGCCAGTAGCCTAGGACAGGCGGCATGGGGCAATCAGCCCCAGCATTTT. Residues: CASSLGQAAWGNQPQHF.

The rearrangement uses TRBV25-1 and TRBJ2-5; 8 bases line up with TRBD2. Trimming cost V 1 base and J 5 bases; bases outside gene matches: 6. Germline V gene data show CDR1 as MGHDK and CDR2 as SYGVNS. There are 15 residues in the CDR3. The CDR3 coding sequence is TGTGCCAGCAGTGAATTTGTTAGCGGGGCTGAGACCCAGTACTTC. Protein product: CASSEFVSGAETQYF.

This clone was picked up a small number of times. The chain recombines TRBV5-1 with TRBJ1-2; 9 nucleotides align to TRBD1. Germline V lookup: CDR1 SGHRS, CDR2 YFSETQ. This CDR3 has 15 residues. Germline trimming cut 3 bases from V and 6 bases from J; bases unmatched to any gene: 9. The CDR3 spells CASSSRQGGGDGYTF. CDR3 nucleotides: TGCGCCAGCAGCTCCCGACAGGGGGGGGGAGATGGCTACACCTTC.

The chain couples TRBV6-6 to TRBJ1-6; D is perhaps TRBD1 (6 bases). Looked up from germline, CDR1 is MNHNY and CDR2 is SVGAGI (reference sequence). The CDR3 extends over 15 amino acids. Trimming stripped 4 bases from V and 8 bases from J, with 15 bases between. The CDR3 sequence: CASSSEGGRYSPLHF. The CDR3 region has the DNA TGTGCCAGCAGTTCTGAAGGGGGGAGATATTCACCCCTCCACTTT.

This clone has just a few counts. The CDR3 nucleotides are TGTGCCAGCAGCCAGGGGCTCCAAGAGACCCAGTACTTC. It translates to CASSQGLQETQYF. The chain employs TRBV6-5 and TRBJ2-5; D perhaps matches TRBD1 (6 bases). The CDR3 is 13 amino acids. The V gene lost 6 bases and the J gene lost 1 base, with 9 bases spanning the gap. CDR1 and CDR2 from the germline V gene are MNHEY and SVGAGI.

Only one count was recorded for this clone. This chain connects TRBV5-1 to TRBJ2-1, with TRBD1 as a possible D gene (7 bases). The CDR3 runs to 15 residues. The ends were cut back, 0 bases at V and 7 bases at J, with 14 bases in the middle. In germline, CDR1 is SGHRS, CDR2 YFSETQ. In DNA form, the CDR3 reads TGCGCCAGCAGCTTGGTCAGCCAGGGGGGAAATGAGCAGTTCTTC. The encoded protein is CASSLVSQGGNEQFF.

The V call is TRBV13, the J call TRBJ2-3; TRBD1 aligns across 7 bases. The V gene's germline CDR1 is PRHDT and CDR2 FYEKMQ (reference sequence). The V segment lost 5 bases and the J segment 1 base; nucleotides outside the gene matches: 9. This CDR3 has 16 amino acids. CDR3 sequence: CASSIIGGQGTDTQYF. The CDR3 bases are TGTGCCAGCAGCATCATAGGGGGCCAGGGCACAGATACGCAGTATTTT.

In its sample, this clone was seen a few times. The same CDR3 is also encoded by other DNA sequences in this sample. V and J are TRBV4-1 and TRBJ1-5; D perhaps matches TRBD1 (5 bases). Deletions cut 3 bases from V and 3 bases from J, with 6 bases between. Germline assignment: CDR1 MGHRA and CDR2 YSYEKL. This CDR3 contains 13 residues. CDR3 residues: CASSQGPNQPQHF. The CDR3 DNA follows: TGCGCCAGCAGCCAGGGGCCCAATCAGCCCCAGCATTTT.

The gene calls are TRBV23-1 and TRBJ1-5, with TRBD1 as a possible D gene (6 bases). TRBV23-1 carries the ORF label, with uncertain function. The CDR3 is made up of 15 amino acids. Trimming stripped 3 bases from V and 2 bases from J, with 11 bases between. The CDR3 sequence: CASSHRGGGNQPQHF. The DNA for the CDR3 is TGCGCCAGCAGTCATAGGGGGGGCGGCAATCAGCCCCAGCATTTT.

V usage is TRBV2 and J usage is TRBJ2-1; TRBD2 aligns across 7 bases. Looked up from germline, CDR1 is SNHLY and CDR2 is FYNNEI. After removal of 10 bases from V and 2 bases from J, the junction contained 11 bases not matched to a gene. This CDR3 is built from 15 residues. CDR3 residues: CATGDYVGTYNEQFF. The DNA of the CDR3 is TGTGCCACCGGGGACTATGTCGGAACCTACAATGAGCAGTTCTTC.

J is TRBJ2-7 and V is TRBV4-2, with D perhaps matching TRBD1 (5 bases). Trimming took off 0 bases at V and 4 bases at J, with 16 bases between the two ends. Looked up from germline, CDR1 is LGHNA and CDR2 is YNFKEQ. This CDR3 has 16 residues. Here the CDR3 reads CASSQDPADTMYEQYF. The DNA for the CDR3 is TGTGCCAGCAGCCAAGATCCCGCGGACACGATGTACGAGCAGTACTTC.

V gene TRBV29-1 combines with J gene TRBJ2-7, with TRBD1 identical over 7 bases. Per germline, CDR1 SQVTM and CDR2 ANQGSEA. V dropped 1 base and J dropped 3; count of bases not matched to a gene: 3. This CDR3 region has 13 residues. CDR3 in amino acids: CSVEANRGYEQYF. The CDR3 DNA reads TGCAGCGTTGAAGCAAACAGGGGCTACGAGCAGTACTTC.